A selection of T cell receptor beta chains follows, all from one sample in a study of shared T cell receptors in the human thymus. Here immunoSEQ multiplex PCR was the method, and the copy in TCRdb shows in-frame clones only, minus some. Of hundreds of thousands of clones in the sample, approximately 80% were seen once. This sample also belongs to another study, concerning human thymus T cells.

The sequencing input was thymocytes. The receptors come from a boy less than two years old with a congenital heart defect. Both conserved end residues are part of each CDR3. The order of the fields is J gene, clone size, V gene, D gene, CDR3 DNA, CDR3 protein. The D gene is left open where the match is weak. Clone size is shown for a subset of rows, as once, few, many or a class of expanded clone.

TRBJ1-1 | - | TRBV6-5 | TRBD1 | TGTGCCAGCAGTTGTTTGACAGGGGAGGGCACTGAAGCTTTCTTT | CASSCLTGEGTEAFF
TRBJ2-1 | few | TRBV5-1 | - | TGCGCCAGCAGCTTGGATAAGCTCGGAGTTGAAAATGAGCAGTTCTTC | CASSLDKLGVENEQFF
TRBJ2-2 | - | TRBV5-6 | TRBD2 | TGTGCCAGCAGCTTGGCTGGTGGACTAGCGGGAGAAGTGGCCGGGGAGCTGTTTTTT | CASSLAGGLAGEVAGELFF
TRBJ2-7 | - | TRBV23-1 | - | TGCGCCAGCAGTCAATCGAGGGACACCTCCTACGAGCAGTACTTC | CASSQSRDTSYEQYF
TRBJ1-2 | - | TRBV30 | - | TGTGCCTGGAGTATTACCCCCCCCGGGACTTCTAACTATGGCTACACCTTC | CAWSITPPGTSNYGYTF
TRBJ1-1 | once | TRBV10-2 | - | TGCGCCAGCAGTGAAAGTCACAGGGTGATGAACACTGAAGCTTTCTTT | CASSESHRVMNTEAFF
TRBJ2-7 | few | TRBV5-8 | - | TGTGCCAGCAGCGGGTTCGGGGGCGAGCAGTACTTC | CASSGFGGEQYF
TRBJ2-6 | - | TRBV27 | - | TGTGCCAGCAGTTTTCTCGCGGCCGGGAGCTCTGGGGCCAACGTCCTGACTTTC | CASSFLAAGSSGANVLTF
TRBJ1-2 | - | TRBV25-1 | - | TGTGCCAGCATGGGGGCCCTCTATGGCTACACCTTC | CASMGALYGYTF
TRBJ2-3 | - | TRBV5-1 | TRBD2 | TGCGCCAGCAGCCCGGGACTAGGTAGCACAGATACGCAGTATTTT | CASSPGLGSTDTQYF
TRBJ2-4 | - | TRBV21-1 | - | TGTGCCAGCAGCAAAGGGGGGGAAGGCAAAAACATTCAGTACTTC | CASSKGGEGKNIQYF
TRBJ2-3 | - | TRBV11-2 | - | TGTGCCAGCAGCCGAAGAAGCGGCACAGATACGCAGTATTTT | CASSRRSGTDTQYF
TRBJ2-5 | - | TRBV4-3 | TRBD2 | TGCGCCAGCAGCCAAGCTATTAGCGGGGAAAACCAAGAGACCCAGTACTTC | CASSQAISGENQETQYF
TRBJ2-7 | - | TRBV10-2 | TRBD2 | TGCGCCAGCAGCCTAGGCCGGCGGGAGGAACCTTTCTACGAGCAGTACTTC | CASSLGRREEPFYEQYF
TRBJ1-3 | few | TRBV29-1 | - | TGCAGCGTTTTGGGGGGCTCTGGAAACACCATATATTTT | CSVLGGSGNTIYF
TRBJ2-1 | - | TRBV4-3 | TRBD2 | TGCGCCAGCAGTCGGGCTAGCGGGAGCCGGGAGCAGTTCTTC | CASSRASGSREQFF
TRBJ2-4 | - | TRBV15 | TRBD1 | TGTGCCACCAGCACTCCCCGGGACAGGGAGGGGGCGGCCAAAAACATTCAGTACTTC | CATSTPRDREGAAKNIQYF